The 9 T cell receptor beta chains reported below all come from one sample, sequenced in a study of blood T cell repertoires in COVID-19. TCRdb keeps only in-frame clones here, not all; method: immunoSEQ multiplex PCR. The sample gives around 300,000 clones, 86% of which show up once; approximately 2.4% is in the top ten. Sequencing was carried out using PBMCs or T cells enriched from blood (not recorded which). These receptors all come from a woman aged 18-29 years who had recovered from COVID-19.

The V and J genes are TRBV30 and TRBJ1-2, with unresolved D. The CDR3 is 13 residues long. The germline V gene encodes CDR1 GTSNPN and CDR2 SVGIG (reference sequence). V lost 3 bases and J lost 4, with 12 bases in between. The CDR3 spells CAWRSGSFYGYTF. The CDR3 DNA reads TGTGCCTGGAGGTCGGGATCGTTCTATGGCTACACCTTC.

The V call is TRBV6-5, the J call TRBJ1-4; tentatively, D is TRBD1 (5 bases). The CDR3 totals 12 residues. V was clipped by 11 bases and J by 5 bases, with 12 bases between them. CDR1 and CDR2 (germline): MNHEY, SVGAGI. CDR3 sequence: CALRGGNEKLFF. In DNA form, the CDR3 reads TGTGCCCTCCGGGGGGGAAATGAAAAACTGTTTTTT.

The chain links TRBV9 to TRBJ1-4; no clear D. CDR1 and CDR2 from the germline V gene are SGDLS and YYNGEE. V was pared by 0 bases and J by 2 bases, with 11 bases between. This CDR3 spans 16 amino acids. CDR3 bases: TGTGCCAGCAGCGTAGGGCAGGTGTCGACTAATGAAAAACTGTTTTTT. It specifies CASSVGQVSTNEKLFF.

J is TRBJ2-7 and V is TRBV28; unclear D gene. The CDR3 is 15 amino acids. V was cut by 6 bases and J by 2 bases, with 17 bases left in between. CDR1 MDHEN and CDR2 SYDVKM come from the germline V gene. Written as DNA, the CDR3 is TGTGCCAGCAGCCCGACCCGACTGGAAACCTACGAGCAGTACTTC. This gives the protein CASSPTRLETYEQYF.

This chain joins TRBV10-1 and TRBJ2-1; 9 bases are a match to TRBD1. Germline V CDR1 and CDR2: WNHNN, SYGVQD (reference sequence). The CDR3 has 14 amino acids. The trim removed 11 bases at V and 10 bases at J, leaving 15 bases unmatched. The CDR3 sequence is CAGLGQGRLWEQFF. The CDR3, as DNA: TGCGCCGGGTTGGGACAGGGACGACTTTGGGAGCAGTTCTTC.

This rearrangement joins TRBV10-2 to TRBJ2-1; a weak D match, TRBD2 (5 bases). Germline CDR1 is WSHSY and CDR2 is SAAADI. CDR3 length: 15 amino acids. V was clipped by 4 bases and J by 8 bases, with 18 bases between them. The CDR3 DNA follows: TGCGCCAGCAGTGTGGCTAGCATGGTTGGGGATGAGCAGTTCTTC. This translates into CASSVASMVGDEQFF.

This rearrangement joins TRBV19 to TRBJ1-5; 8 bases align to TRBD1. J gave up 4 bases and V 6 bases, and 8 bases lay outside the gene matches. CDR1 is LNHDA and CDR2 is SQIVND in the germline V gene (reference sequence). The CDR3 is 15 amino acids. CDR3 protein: CASRVSWTGNQPQHF. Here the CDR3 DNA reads TGTGCCAGTAGGGTATCTTGGACAGGGAATCAGCCCCAGCATTTT.

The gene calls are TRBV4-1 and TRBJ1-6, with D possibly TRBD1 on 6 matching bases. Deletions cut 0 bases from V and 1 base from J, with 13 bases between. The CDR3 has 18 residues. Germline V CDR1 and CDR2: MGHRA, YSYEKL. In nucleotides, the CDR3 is TGCGCCAGCAGCCAAGACGGGCAGGGGCAATCCTATAATTCACCCCTCCACTTT. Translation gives CASSQDGQGQSYNSPLHF.

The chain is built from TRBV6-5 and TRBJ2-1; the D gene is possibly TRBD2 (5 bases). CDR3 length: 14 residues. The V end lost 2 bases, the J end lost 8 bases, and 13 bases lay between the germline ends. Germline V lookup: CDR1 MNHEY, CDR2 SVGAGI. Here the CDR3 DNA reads TGTGCCAGCAGTTACGTGACTAATATCGATGAGCAGTTCTTC. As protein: CASSYVTNIDEQFF.